This is a list of T cell receptor beta chains from one sample in a study of siplizumab effects on memory and regulatory T cells. Sequencing was performed with immunoSEQ multiplex PCR; in TCRdb, only in-frame clones are kept and a portion is missing. The sample shows some 100,000 clones, roughly 95% of them seen only once. Specimen: non-Treg CD4+ T cells sorted from blood. The receptors stem from a human donor in good health. CDR3s include the opening cysteine and the closing phenylalanine or tryptophan. The D gene is left open where the match is weak. Part of the rows lack a size; the others show once, few, many or a class for expanded clones.

V: TRBV5-1; size: once; D: .; J: TRBJ1-1; DNA: TGCGCCAGCAGCTTGGGGACGGCAAACACTGAAGCTTTCTTT; CDR3: CASSLGTANTEAFF
V: TRBV15; size: .; D: TRBD2; J: TRBJ2-5; DNA: TGTGCCACCAGCAGAGTACTAGCGGGGGGCCAAGAGACCCAGTACTTC; CDR3: CATSRVLAGGQETQYF
V: TRBV27; size: .; D: TRBD1; J: TRBJ2-3; DNA: TGTGCCAGCAGTGACAGGGGGGGAATCACAGATACGCAGTATTTT; CDR3: CASSDRGGITDTQYF
V: TRBV27; size: once; D: .; J: TRBJ1-2; DNA: TGTGCCAGCAGTACTCGACAGTTACAGAGTGGCTACACCTTC; CDR3: CASSTRQLQSGYTF
V: TRBV28; size: .; D: TRBD2; J: TRBJ2-1; DNA: TGTGCCAGTACTAGCGGGGAACCGTCCTACAATGAGCAGTTCTTC; CDR3: CASTSGEPSYNEQFF
V: TRBV7-9; size: .; D: .; J: TRBJ2-5; DNA: TGTGCCAGCAGCCCGCCGGGACGAGGACGAGAGACCCAGTACTTC; CDR3: CASSPPGRGRETQYF
V: TRBV5-5; size: .; D: TRBD1; J: TRBJ2-5; DNA: TGTGCCAGCAGCTTGTGGCTAGGACAGGGAGAAGAGACCCAGTACTTC; CDR3: CASSLWLGQGEETQYF
V: TRBV10-3; size: .; D: TRBD2; J: TRBJ2-2; DNA: TGTGCCATCAGATCGACTAGCGGGGGGAACACCGGGGAGCTGTTTTTT; CDR3: CAIRSTSGGNTGELFF
V: TRBV11-3; size: .; D: TRBD1; J: TRBJ2-3; DNA: TGTGCCAGCAGCTTGACAGGGGGGTCAACAGATACGCAGTATTTT; CDR3: CASSLTGGSTDTQYF
V: TRBV7-9; size: .; D: .; J: TRBJ1-5; DNA: TGTGCCAGCAGCTTAGCCAGGGAAGGTCAGCCCCAGCATTTT; CDR3: CASSLAREGQPQHF
V: TRBV10-3; size: .; D: .; J: TRBJ2-1; DNA: TGTGCCATCAGTGAGGACCTTTCCAATGAGCAGTTCTTC; CDR3: CAISEDLSNEQFF
V: TRBV29-1; size: .; D: .; J: TRBJ2-3; DNA: TGCAGCGTTGCGTCGGGCAGTAGCACAGATACGCAGTATTTT; CDR3: CSVASGSSTDTQYF
V: TRBV23-1; size: .; D: TRBD1; J: TRBJ2-5; DNA: TGCGCCAGCAGGATACAGGGGGAGCAAGAGACCCAGTACTTC; CDR3: CASRIQGEQETQYF
V: TRBV7-7; size: .; D: .; J: TRBJ2-1; DNA: TGTGCCAGCAGCTTAGTACCGACATCGTCTCTAGGTGAGCAGTTCTTC; CDR3: CASSLVPTSSLGEQFF
V: TRBV4-3; size: .; D: TRBD2; J: TRBJ2-7; DNA: TGCGCCAGCAGCCAAAGCGGGGGGGCAAACACGTACGAGCAGTACTTC; CDR3: CASSQSGGANTYEQYF
V: TRBV27; size: .; D: .; J: TRBJ1-6; DNA: TGTGCCAGCAGTTTTCTGGGGGACGCTCCTAATTCACCCCTCCACTTT; CDR3: CASSFLGDAPNSPLHF
V: TRBV6-5; size: .; D: .; J: TRBJ2-6; DNA: TGTGCCAGCAGTTATTCTGGCTCTGGGGCCAACGTCCTGACTTTC; CDR3: CASSYSGSGANVLTF
V: TRBV5-1; size: .; D: .; J: TRBJ2-1; DNA: TGCGCCAGCAGCTTGACGGAGGTTTTTGGCAATGAGCAGTTCTTC; CDR3: CASSLTEVFGNEQFF
V: TRBV7-9; size: .; D: TRBD1; J: TRBJ1-5; DNA: TGTGCCAGCAGCTTAGCAGGGGGCCAGCCCCAGCATTTT; CDR3: CASSLAGGQPQHF
V: TRBV9; size: .; D: .; J: TRBJ1-5; DNA: TGTGCCAGCAGCGTAGACGGGTATAGCAATCAGCCCCAGCATTTT; CDR3: CASSVDGYSNQPQHF
V: TRBV5-1; size: .; D: .; J: TRBJ2-7; DNA: TGCGCCAGCAGCTTGGGACGGCTCTACGAGCAGTACTTC; CDR3: CASSLGRLYEQYF
V: TRBV5-1; size: .; D: TRBD1; J: TRBJ1-1; DNA: TGCGCCAGCAGCCTCGACAGGGTGGTTCAGGGTGAAGCTTTCTTT; CDR3: CASSLDRVVQGEAFF
V: TRBV5-6; size: .; D: TRBD1; J: TRBJ1-1; DNA: TGTGCCAGCAGCTTGGGGACAGGTTACGCGAAGGCTGAAGCTTTCTTT; CDR3: CASSLGTGYAKAEAFF
V: TRBV9; size: .; D: .; J: TRBJ2-7; DNA: TGTGCCAGCAGCCCCCGCGGGGTAACATCCTACGAGCAGTACTTC; CDR3: CASSPRGVTSYEQYF
V: TRBV11-2; size: .; D: .; J: TRBJ1-5; DNA: TGTGCCAGCAGCTTAGTAGCTAACTTGGGCAATCAGCCCCAGCATTTT; CDR3: CASSLVANLGNQPQHF
V: TRBV19; size: .; D: .; J: TRBJ2-6; DNA: TGTGCCAGTAGTATAGACCCTAGGACGCCAGCGCCTGGGGCCAACGTCCTGACTTTC; CDR3: CASSIDPRTPAPGANVLTF
V: TRBV30; size: .; D: .; J: TRBJ1-5; DNA: TGTGCCTGGAGTGTGAAATCGGTTAGCAATCAGCCCCAGCATTTT; CDR3: CAWSVKSVSNQPQHF
V: TRBV18; size: .; D: TRBD1; J: TRBJ2-4; DNA: TGTGCCAGCTCACCACCCACACAGGGGGGCGCTTCCCTGAGTCAGTACTTC; CDR3: CASSPPTQGGASLSQYF
V: TRBV2; size: once; D: .; J: TRBJ2-1; DNA: TGTGCCAGCAGACATCTACAGGCCAATGAGCAGTTCTTC; CDR3: CASRHLQANEQFF
V: TRBV10-3; size: .; D: .; J: TRBJ2-5; DNA: TGTGCCATCAGTGAGTCAGGGACTCCCAAGGAGACCCAGTACTTC; CDR3: CAISESGTPKETQYF
V: TRBV28; size: .; D: .; J: TRBJ2-1; DNA: TGTGCCAGCAGGGAACGTAAGCTTGAGCAGTTCTTC; CDR3: CASRERKLEQFF
V: TRBV7-6; size: .; D: TRBD1; J: TRBJ2-1; DNA: TGTGCCAGCAGCTTGTCCGGGACAGGGTCGCAGTTTGAGCAGTTCTTC; CDR3: CASSLSGTGSQFEQFF
V: TRBV29-1; size: .; D: .; J: TRBJ1-2; DNA: TGCAGCGTTCCTCAAACTAACTATGGCTACACCTTC; CDR3: CSVPQTNYGYTF
V: TRBV28; size: .; D: TRBD1; J: TRBJ2-3; DNA: TGTGCCAGCAGTCGACCGGGACAGCGCACAGATACGCAGTATTTT; CDR3: CASSRPGQRTDTQYF
V: TRBV19; size: .; D: .; J: TRBJ2-7; DNA: TGTGCCAGTAGGACCCGGGAAGAGCAGTACTTC; CDR3: CASRTREEQYF
V: TRBV6-6; size: .; D: TRBD1; J: TRBJ1-1; DNA: TGTGCCAGCAGGGATCGGGACAGCCTCGAGGCTTTCTTT; CDR3: CASRDRDSLEAFF
V: TRBV6-5; size: .; D: .; J: TRBJ1-5; DNA: TGTGCCAGCAGTTACCCCGGGCAGCCCCAGCATTTT; CDR3: CASSYPGQPQHF
V: TRBV5-5; size: .; D: .; J: TRBJ2-1; DNA: TGTGCCAGCAGCAGAACTACCTCTCACAATGAGCAGTTCTTC; CDR3: CASSRTTSHNEQFF
V: TRBV30; size: .; D: .; J: TRBJ2-1; DNA: TGTGCCTGGGAGAAGGGGCGGGCTGAGCAGTTCTTC; CDR3: CAWEKGRAEQFF
V: TRBV6-1; size: .; D: TRBD1; J: TRBJ2-7; DNA: TGTGCCAGCAGTGAAAGGCGGAGCGGGACAGGGAAAGAGCAGTACTTC; CDR3: CASSERRSGTGKEQYF
V: TRBV5-4; size: .; D: .; J: TRBJ2-3; DNA: TGTGCCAGCAGCTTAGATATAGGGGTTAGCACAGATACGCAGTATTTT; CDR3: CASSLDIGVSTDTQYF
V: TRBV6-5; size: .; D: .; J: TRBJ1-2; DNA: TGTGCCAGCAGAACCCAGGGTATTGGAGTCTATGGCTACACCTTC; CDR3: CASRTQGIGVYGYTF
V: TRBV19; size: .; D: .; J: TRBJ1-1; DNA: TGTGCCAGTAGTTCGACGGTGAACACTGAAGCTTTCTTT; CDR3: CASSSTVNTEAFF
V: TRBV11-2; size: few; D: .; J: TRBJ1-2; DNA: TGTGCCAGCAGCCCGTACGAACGGTTTGGCTACACCTTC; CDR3: CASSPYERFGYTF
V: TRBV15; size: .; D: .; J: TRBJ2-5; DNA: TGTGCCACCAGCGTGACCCGAAGGGGCCAAGAGACCCAGTACTTC; CDR3: CATSVTRRGQETQYF
V: TRBV13; size: .; D: .; J: TRBJ1-1; DNA: TGTGCCAGCAGCTACCCCGGGGGCATGAACACTGAAGCTTTCTTT; CDR3: CASSYPGGMNTEAFF
V: TRBV7-7; size: .; D: .; J: TRBJ1-2; DNA: TGTGCCAGCAGCTTGGGCAGCGTGGGGCGAACTAACTATGGCTACACCTTC; CDR3: CASSLGSVGRTNYGYTF
V: TRBV6-1; size: .; D: .; J: TRBJ1-6; DNA: TGTGCCAGCGAGTGGTGGGGGGATTCACCCCTCCACTTT; CDR3: CASEWWGDSPLHF
V: TRBV19; size: .; D: TRBD2; J: TRBJ2-2; DNA: TGTGTCGAACCTAGCGGGGGACCTAACACCGGGGAGCTGTTTTTT; CDR3: CVEPSGGPNTGELFF
V: TRBV5-5; size: once; D: .; J: TRBJ1-1; DNA: TGTGCCAGCAGCTTTGTAGGGGACACTGAAGCTTTCTTT; CDR3: CASSFVGDTEAFF
V: TRBV5-4; size: .; D: .; J: TRBJ2-3; DNA: TGTGCCAGCAGCTCGTACCCGGCGGGGGCGCGAACAGATACGCAGTATTTT; CDR3: CASSSYPAGARTDTQYF
V: TRBV10-3; size: .; D: TRBD1; J: TRBJ2-7; DNA: TGTGCCATCAGGGACAGGTCTTCCTACGAGCAGTACTTC; CDR3: CAIRDRSSYEQYF
V: TRBV7-8; size: .; D: TRBD1; J: TRBJ2-7; DNA: TGTGCCAGCAGCGGCCGGACAGGAGTCTACGAGCAGTACTTC; CDR3: CASSGRTGVYEQYF
V: TRBV6-5; size: .; D: .; J: TRBJ1-5; DNA: TGTGCCAGCAGTTACCCAGGGACACCTAATTATCAGCCCCAGCATTTT; CDR3: CASSYPGTPNYQPQHF
V: TRBV19; size: .; D: TRBD1; J: TRBJ1-6; DNA: TGTGCCAGTAGTGTAGGGGACAGGGGCTATAATTCACCCCTCCACTTT; CDR3: CASSVGDRGYNSPLHF
V: TRBV2; size: .; D: .; J: TRBJ1-5; DNA: TGTGCCAGCTGCAGGGACAATCAGCCCCAGCATTTT; CDR3: CASCRDNQPQHF
V: TRBV14; size: .; D: .; J: TRBJ1-2; DNA: TGTGCCAGCAGCCCAGAAAGGGGCAGGATCTATGGCTACACCTTC; CDR3: CASSPERGRIYGYTF